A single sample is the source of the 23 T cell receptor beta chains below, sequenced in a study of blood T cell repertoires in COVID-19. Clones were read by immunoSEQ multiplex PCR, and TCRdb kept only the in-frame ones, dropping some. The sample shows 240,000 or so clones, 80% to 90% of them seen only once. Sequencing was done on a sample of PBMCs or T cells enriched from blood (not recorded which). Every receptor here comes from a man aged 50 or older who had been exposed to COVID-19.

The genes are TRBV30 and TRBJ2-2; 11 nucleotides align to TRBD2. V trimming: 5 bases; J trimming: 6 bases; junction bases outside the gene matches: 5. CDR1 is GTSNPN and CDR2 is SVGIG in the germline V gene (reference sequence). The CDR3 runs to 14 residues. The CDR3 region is CAWGSGRGSGELFF. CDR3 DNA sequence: TGTGCCTGGGGTAGCGGGAGGGGATCCGGGGAGCTGTTTTTT.

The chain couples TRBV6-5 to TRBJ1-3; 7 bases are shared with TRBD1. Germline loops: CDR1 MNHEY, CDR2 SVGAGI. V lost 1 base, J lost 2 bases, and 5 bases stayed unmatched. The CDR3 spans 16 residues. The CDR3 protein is CASSYYMTGPGNTIYF. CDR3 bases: TGTGCCAGCAGTTACTATATGACAGGGCCTGGAAACACCATATATTTT.

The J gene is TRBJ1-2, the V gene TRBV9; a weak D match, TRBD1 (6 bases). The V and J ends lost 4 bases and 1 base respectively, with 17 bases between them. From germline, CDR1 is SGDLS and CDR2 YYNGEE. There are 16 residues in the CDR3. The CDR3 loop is CASSQVPDSFNYGYTF. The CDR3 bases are TGTGCCAGCAGCCAAGTCCCGGACAGCTTTAACTATGGCTACACCTTC.

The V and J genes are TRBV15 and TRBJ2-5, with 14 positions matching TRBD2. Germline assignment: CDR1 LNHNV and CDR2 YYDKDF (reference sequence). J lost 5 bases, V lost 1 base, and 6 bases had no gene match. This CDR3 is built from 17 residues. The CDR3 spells CATSRGQGLAGVETQYF. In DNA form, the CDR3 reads TGTGCCACCAGCAGAGGCCAGGGACTAGCGGGAGTGGAGACCCAGTACTTC.

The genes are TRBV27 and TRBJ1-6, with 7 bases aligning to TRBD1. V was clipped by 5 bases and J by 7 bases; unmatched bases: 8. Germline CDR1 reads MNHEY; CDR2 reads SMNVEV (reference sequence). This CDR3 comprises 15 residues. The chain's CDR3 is CASSPYRDRNSPLHF. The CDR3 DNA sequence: TGTGCCAGCAGTCCCTACCGGGACAGAAATTCACCCCTCCACTTT.

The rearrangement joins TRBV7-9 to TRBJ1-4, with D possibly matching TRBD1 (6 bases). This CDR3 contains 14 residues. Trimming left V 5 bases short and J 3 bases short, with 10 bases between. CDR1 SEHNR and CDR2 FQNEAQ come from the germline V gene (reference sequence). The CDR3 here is CASSKGDPNEKLFF. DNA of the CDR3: TGTGCCAGCAGCAAGGGGGATCCTAATGAAAAACTGTTTTTT.

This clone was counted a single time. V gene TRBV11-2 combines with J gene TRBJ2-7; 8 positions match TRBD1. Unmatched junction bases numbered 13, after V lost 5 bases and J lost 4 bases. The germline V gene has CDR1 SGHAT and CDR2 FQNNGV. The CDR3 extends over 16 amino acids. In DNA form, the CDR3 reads TGTGCCAGCAGCCCCGTATCCGGACAGGGTTGGTACGAGCAGTACTTC. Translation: CASSPVSGQGWYEQYF.

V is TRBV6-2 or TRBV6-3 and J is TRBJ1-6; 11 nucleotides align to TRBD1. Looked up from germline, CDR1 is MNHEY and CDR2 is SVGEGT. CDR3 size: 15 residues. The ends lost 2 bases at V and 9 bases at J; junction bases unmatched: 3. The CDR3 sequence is CASSYSGTGGSPLHF. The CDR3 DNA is TGTGCCAGCAGTTACAGTGGGACAGGGGGTTCACCCCTCCACTTT.

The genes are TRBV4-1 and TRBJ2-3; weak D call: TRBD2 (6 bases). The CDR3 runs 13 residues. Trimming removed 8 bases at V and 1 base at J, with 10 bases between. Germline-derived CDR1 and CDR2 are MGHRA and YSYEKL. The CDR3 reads CASGRLGTDTQYF. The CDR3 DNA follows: TGCGCCAGCGGGAGGTTGGGCACAGATACGCAGTATTTT.

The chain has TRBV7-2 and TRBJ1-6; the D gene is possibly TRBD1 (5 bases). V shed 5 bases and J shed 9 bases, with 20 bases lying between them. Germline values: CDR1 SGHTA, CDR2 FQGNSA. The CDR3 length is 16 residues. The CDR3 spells CASSLGMGQGSSPLHF. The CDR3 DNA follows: TGTGCCAGCAGCCTTGGCATGGGGCAGGGTAGTTCACCCCTCCACTTT.

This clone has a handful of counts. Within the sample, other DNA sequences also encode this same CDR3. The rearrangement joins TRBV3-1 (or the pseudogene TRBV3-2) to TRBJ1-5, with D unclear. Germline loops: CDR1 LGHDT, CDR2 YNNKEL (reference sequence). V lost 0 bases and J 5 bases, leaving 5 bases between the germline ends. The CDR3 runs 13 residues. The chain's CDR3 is CASSQDRDQPQHF. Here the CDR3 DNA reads TGTGCCAGCAGCCAAGACCGGGATCAGCCCCAGCATTTT.

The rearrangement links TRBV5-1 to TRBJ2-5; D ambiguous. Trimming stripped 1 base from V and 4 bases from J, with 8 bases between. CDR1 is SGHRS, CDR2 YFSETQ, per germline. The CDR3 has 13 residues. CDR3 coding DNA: TGCGCCAGCAGCTTGACACCGCCAGAGACCCAGTACTTC. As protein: CASSLTPPETQYF. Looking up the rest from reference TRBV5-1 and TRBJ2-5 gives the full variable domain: KAGVTQTPRYLIKTRGQQVTLSCSPISGHRSVSWYQQTPGQGLQFLFEYFSETQRNKGNFPGRFSGRQFSNSRSEMNVSTLELGDSALYLCASSLTPPETQYFGPGTRLLVL.

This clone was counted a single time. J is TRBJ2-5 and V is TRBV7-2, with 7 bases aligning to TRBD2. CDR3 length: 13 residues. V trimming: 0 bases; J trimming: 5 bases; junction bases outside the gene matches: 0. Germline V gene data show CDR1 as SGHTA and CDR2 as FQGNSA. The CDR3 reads CASSLAGGETQYF. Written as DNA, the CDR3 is TGTGCCAGCAGCTTAGCGGGGGGGGAGACCCAGTACTTC. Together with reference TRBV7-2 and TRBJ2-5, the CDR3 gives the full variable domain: GAGVSQSPSNKVTEKGKDVELRCDPISGHTALYWYRQSLGQGLEFLIYFQGNSAPDKSGLPSDRFSAERTGGSVSTLTIQRTQQEDSAVYLCASSLAGGETQYFGPGTRLLVL.

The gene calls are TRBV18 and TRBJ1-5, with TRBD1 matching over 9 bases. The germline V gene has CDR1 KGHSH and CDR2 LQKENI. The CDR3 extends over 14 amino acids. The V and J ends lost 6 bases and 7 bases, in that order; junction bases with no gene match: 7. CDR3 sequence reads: CASSNLDRGQPQHF. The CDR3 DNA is TGTGCCAGCTCCAACCTGGACAGGGGACAGCCCCAGCATTTT.

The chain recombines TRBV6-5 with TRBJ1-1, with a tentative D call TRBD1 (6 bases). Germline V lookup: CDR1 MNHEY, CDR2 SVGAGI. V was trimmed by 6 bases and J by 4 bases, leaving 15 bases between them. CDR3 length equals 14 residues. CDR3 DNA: TGTGCCAGCAGCCCGCGGGAGGGGGGCACTGAAGCTTTCTTT. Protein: CASSPREGGTEAFF.

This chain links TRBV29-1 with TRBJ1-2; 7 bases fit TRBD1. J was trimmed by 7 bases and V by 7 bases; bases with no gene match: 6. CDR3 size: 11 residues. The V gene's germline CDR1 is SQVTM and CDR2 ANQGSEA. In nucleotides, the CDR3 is TGCAGCGCTAAACAGGGGTCTGGCTACACCTTC. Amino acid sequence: CSAKQGSGYTF.

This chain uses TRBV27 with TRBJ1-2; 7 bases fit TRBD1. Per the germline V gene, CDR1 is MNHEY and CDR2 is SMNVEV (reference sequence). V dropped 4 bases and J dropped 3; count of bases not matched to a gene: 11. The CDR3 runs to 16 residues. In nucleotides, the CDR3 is TGTGCCAGCAGTTCGACCAGGACAGGCCCGGACTATGGCTACACCTTC. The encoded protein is CASSSTRTGPDYGYTF.

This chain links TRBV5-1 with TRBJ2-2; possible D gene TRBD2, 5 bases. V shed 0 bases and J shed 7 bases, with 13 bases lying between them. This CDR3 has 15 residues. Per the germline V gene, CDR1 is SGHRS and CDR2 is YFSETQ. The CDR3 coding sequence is TGCGCCAGCAGCTTGGGGCCTAGTCGGGACGGGGAGCTGTTTTTT. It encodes CASSLGPSRDGELFF.

The CDR3 nucleotides read TGTGCCAGTGGTTTAACGGGGGACTCACCCCTCCACTTT. Translated, it gives CASGLTGDSPLHF. The V and J genes are TRBV25-1 and TRBJ1-6; D perhaps matches TRBD1 (5 bases). Germline CDR1 is MGHDK and CDR2 is SYGVNS. The CDR3 covers 13 residues. The V and J ends lost 9 bases and 10 bases respectively, with 16 bases between them. Full variable domain (outside the CDR3, taken from reference TRBV25-1 and TRBJ1-6): EADIYQTPRYLVIGTGKKITLECSQTMGHDKMYWYQQDPGMELHLIHYSYGVNSTEKGDLSSESTVSRIRTEHFPLTLESARPSHTSQYLCASGLTGDSPLHFGNGTRLTVT.

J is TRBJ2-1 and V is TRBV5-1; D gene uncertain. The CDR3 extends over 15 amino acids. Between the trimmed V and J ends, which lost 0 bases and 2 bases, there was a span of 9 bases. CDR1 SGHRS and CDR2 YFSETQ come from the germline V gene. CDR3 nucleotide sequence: TGCGCCAGCAGCTTGGACAGTATGCCCTACAATGAGCAGTTCTTC. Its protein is CASSLDSMPYNEQFF.

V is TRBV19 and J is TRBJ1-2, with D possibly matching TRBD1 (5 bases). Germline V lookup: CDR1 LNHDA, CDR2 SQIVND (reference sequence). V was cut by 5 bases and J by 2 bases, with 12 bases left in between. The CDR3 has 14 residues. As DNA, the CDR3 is TGTGCCAGTAGTTATCAGGGATCCAACTATGGCTACACCTTC. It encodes CASSYQGSNYGYTF. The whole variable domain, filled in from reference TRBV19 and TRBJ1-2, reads DGGITQSPKYLFRKEGQNVTLSCEQNLNHDAMYWYRQDPGQGLRLIYYSQIVNDFQKGDIAEGYSVSREKKESFPLTVTSAQKNPTAFYLCASSYQGSNYGYTFGSGTRLTVV.

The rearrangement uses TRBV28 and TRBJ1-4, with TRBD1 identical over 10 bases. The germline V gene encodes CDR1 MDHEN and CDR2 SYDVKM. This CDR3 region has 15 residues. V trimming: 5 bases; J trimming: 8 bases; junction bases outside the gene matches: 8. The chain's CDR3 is CASSARQGAREKLFF. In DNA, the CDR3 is TGTGCCAGCAGTGCGAGACAGGGGGCAAGGGAAAAACTGTTTTTT.

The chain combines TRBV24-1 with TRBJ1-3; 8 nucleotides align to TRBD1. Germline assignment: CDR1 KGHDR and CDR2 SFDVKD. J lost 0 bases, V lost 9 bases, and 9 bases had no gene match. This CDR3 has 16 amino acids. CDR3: CATSPGTGHSGNTIYF. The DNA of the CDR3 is TGTGCCACCTCGCCAGGGACAGGCCACTCTGGAAACACCATATATTTT.